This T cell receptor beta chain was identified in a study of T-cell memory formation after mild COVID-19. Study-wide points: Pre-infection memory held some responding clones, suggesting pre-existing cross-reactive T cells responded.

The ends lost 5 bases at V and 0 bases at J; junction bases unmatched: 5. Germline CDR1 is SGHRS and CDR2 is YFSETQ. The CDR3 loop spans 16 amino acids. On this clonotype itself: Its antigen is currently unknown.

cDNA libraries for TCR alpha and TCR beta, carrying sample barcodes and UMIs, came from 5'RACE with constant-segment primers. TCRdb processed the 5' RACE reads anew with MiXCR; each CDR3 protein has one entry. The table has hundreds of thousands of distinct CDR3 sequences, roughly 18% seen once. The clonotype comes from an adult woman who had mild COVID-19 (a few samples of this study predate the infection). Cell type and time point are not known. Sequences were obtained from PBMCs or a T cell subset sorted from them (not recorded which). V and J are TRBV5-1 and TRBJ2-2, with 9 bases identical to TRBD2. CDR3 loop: CASSSPSGANTGELFF. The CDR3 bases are TGCGCCAGCAGTTCCCCTAGCGGGGCGAACACCGGGGAGCTGTTTTTT.